Shown below are 14 T cell receptor beta chains from a single sample sequenced in a study of blood T cell repertoires in COVID-19. TCRdb keeps only in-frame clones here, not all; method: immunoSEQ multiplex PCR. The table lists hundreds of thousands of clones, approximately 91% of them singletons. Material: PBMCs or T cells enriched from blood (not recorded which). The receptors derive from a woman aged 40 to 50 who had recovered from COVID-19.

The rearrangement joins TRBV5-1 to TRBJ1-6, with 7 bases identical to TRBD1. Germline V gene data show CDR1 as SGHRS and CDR2 as YFSETQ. The CDR3 runs to 17 residues. V lost 7 bases and J lost 2; bases outside the gene matches: 12. The CDR3 loop is CASRLLEGATYNSPLHF. In DNA, the CDR3 is TGCGCCAGCCGTCTTCTGGAGGGGGCCACCTATAATTCACCCCTCCACTTT.

This rearrangement joins TRBV4-3 to TRBJ1-6; D is perhaps TRBD1 (5 bases). Germline lookup yields CDR1 LGHNA and CDR2 YSLEER. The CDR3 consists of 16 residues. V lost 0 bases to trimming and J lost 8 bases, with 14 bases between them. CDR3 sequence (DNA): TGCGCCAGCAGCCAAGACCGTGGGGGGGGGTATTCACCCCTCCACTTT. Amino acid sequence: CASSQDRGGGYSPLHF.

CDR3 region: CASPTRTPYRGTEAFF. The CDR3 coding sequence is TGTGCCAGCCCTACACGAACCCCGTATAGAGGCACTGAAGCTTTCTTT. V gene TRBV18 combines with J gene TRBJ1-1; no clear D. The CDR3 sequence is 16 residues long. The V gene lost 8 bases and the J gene lost 4 bases, with 23 bases spanning the gap. Germline CDR1 KGHSH, CDR2 LQKENI.

This chain connects TRBV27 to TRBJ2-2; possible D gene TRBD2, 6 bases. V lost 8 bases to trimming and J lost 4 bases, with 29 bases between them. The CDR3 runs to 19 residues. CDR1 and CDR2 from the germline V gene are MNHEY and SMNVEV (reference sequence). The CDR3 sequence: CASRRQSGVSNLGTGELFF. CDR3 DNA sequence: TGTGCCAGCCGGCGACAATCGGGGGTATCGAATTTAGGCACCGGGGAGCTGTTTTTT.

V is TRBV11-2 and J is TRBJ2-5; TRBD2 matches 7 bases. From germline, CDR1 is SGHAT and CDR2 FQNNGV. CDR3 size: 16 residues. The V gene end was trimmed by 2 bases and the J gene end by 3 bases; junction bases not matched to a gene: 9. CDR3: CASSLLLGLAEETQYF. The DNA for the CDR3 is TGTGCCAGCAGCTTACTCCTAGGGCTAGCGGAAGAGACCCAGTACTTC.

Only one count was recorded for this clone. This rearrangement joins TRBV15 to TRBJ1-1, with D possibly being TRBD1 (6 bases). V was clipped by 6 bases and J by 0 bases, with 23 bases between them. The CDR3 runs to 18 residues. Germline-derived CDR1 and CDR2 are LNHNV and YYDKDF (reference sequence). This CDR3 reads CATSPPGGGPSMNTEAFF. DNA for the CDR3: TGTGCCACCAGTCCCCCTGGGGGGGGCCCAAGCATGAACACTGAAGCTTTCTTT.

The genes are TRBV11-3 and TRBJ2-3; the match to TRBD2 covers 16 bases. Germline assignment: CDR1 SGHNT and CDR2 YENEEA. V was pared by 8 bases and J by 9 bases, with 5 bases of the junction left unmatched. The CDR3 is 14 amino acids. The CDR3 nucleotides read TGTGCCAGCTGCGGGACTAGCGGGAGGGGGACGCAGTATTTT. Translating gives CASCGTSGRGTQYF.

This clone was recorded a few times. This rearrangement joins TRBV24-1 to TRBJ2-3, with D possibly TRBD2 on 5 matching bases. Germline V gene sequence: CDR1 KGHDR, CDR2 SFDVKD. The V end was cut by 5 bases, the J end by 2 bases, with 10 bases between. This CDR3 is 14 amino acids long. The CDR3 loop reads CATSVGDSTDTQYF. CDR3 nucleotide sequence: TGTGCCACCAGTGTGGGAGACTCCACAGATACGCAGTATTTT.

The chain links TRBV9 to TRBJ1-5; 11 nucleotides align to TRBD1. The CDR3 is made up of 15 amino acids. V shed 3 bases and J 5 bases; nucleotides not matched to a gene: 4. Germline CDR1 SGDLS, CDR2 YYNGEE. CDR3 nucleotide sequence: TGTGCCAGCAGCGGGACAGGGGGCGATCATCAGCCCCAGCATTTT. Translation gives CASSGTGGDHQPQHF. Together with reference TRBV9 and TRBJ1-5, the CDR3 gives the full variable domain: DSGVTQTPKHLITATGQRVTLRCSPRSGDLSVYWYQQSLDQGLQFLIQYYNGEERAKGNILERFSAQQFPDLHSELNLSSLELGDSALYFCASSGTGGDHQPQHFGDGTRLSIL.

In its sample, this clone was seen once. The chain joins TRBV28 to TRBJ1-5, with TRBD1 as a possible D gene (5 bases). This CDR3 has 14 amino acids. Germline CDR1 is MDHEN and CDR2 is SYDVKM. Trimming removed 5 bases at V and 2 bases at J, with 10 bases between. CDR3 residues: CASSRPGGNQPQHF. CDR3 nucleotides: TGTGCCAGCAGTCGGCCGGGGGGCAATCAGCCCCAGCATTTT.

The chain has TRBV5-6 and TRBJ2-4; no firm D call. The CDR3 has 14 amino acids. Germline V gene data show CDR1 as SGHDT and CDR2 as YYEEEE. The germline V and J ends were trimmed by 1 base and 7 bases, with 12 bases remaining between them. In DNA form, the CDR3 reads TGTGCCAGCAGCTTGCGGGTCTCAGCTAACATTCAGTACTTC. This encodes CASSLRVSANIQYF. Using reference TRBV5-6 and TRBJ2-4 for the parts outside the CDR3, the full variable domain is DAGVTQSPTHLIKTRGQQVTLRCSPKSGHDTVSWYQQALGQGPQFIFQYYEEEERQRGNFPDRFSGHQFPNYSSELNVNALLLGDSALYLCASSLRVSANIQYFGAGTRLSVL.

In its sample, this clone was seen a few times. V is TRBV28 and J is TRBJ1-1, with a possible D match to TRBD1 (5 bases). Germline V CDR1 and CDR2: MDHEN, SYDVKM. The CDR3 has 18 amino acids. V lost 2 bases and J lost 1, with 20 bases in between. The chain's CDR3 is CASSLPMGGVRGNTEAFF. DNA for the CDR3: TGTGCCAGCAGTTTACCCATGGGGGGGGTCAGAGGGAACACTGAAGCTTTCTTT. The whole variable domain, remainder taken from reference TRBV28 and TRBJ1-1, is DVKVTQSSRYLVKRTGEKVFLECVQDMDHENMFWYRQDPGLGLRLIYFSYDVKMKEKGDIPEGYSVSREKKERFSLILESASTNQTSMYLCASSLPMGGVRGNTEAFFGQGTRLTVV.

Here the CDR3 DNA reads TGCGCCAGCAGCGTTAGCGGGAGGGCCGAGGGCAATGAGCAGTTCTTC. This translates into CASSVSGRAEGNEQFF. The chain uses TRBV5-1 and TRBJ2-1; 11 bases are shared with TRBD2. Germline CDR1 reads SGHRS; CDR2 reads YFSETQ. The V gene end was trimmed by 4 bases and the J gene end by 6 bases; junction bases not matched to a gene: 9. The length of the CDR3 is 16 residues.

V usage is TRBV7-9 and J usage is TRBJ1-5; 7 nucleotides match TRBD1. Germline V gene lookup returns CDR1 SEHNR and CDR2 FQNEAQ (reference sequence). The CDR3 length is 14 residues. V was pared by 4 bases and J by 4 bases, with 4 bases of the junction left unmatched. The CDR3 is CASSSTDRNQPQHF. DNA of the CDR3: TGTGCCAGCAGCTCCACGGACAGGAATCAGCCCCAGCATTTT.